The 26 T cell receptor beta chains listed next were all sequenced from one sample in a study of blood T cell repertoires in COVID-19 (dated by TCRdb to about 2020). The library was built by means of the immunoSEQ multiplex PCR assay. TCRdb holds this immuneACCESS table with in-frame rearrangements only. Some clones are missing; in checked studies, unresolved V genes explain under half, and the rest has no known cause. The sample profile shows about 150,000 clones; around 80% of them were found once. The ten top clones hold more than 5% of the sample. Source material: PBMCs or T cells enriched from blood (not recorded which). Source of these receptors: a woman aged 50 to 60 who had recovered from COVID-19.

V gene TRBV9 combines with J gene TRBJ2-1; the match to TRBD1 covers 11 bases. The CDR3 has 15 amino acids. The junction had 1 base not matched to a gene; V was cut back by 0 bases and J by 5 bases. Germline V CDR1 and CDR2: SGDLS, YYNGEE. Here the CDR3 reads CASSVAGQGDNEQFF. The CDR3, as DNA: TGTGCCAGCAGCGTAGCGGGACAGGGGGACAATGAGCAGTTCTTC.

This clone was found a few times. CDR3: CSVEDKQGADTEAFF. For the CDR3, the DNA is TGCAGCGTTGAGGATAAACAGGGGGCTGACACTGAAGCTTTCTTT. The chain employs TRBV29-1 and TRBJ1-1, with 9 bases that match TRBD1. Germline CDR1 is SQVTM and CDR2 is ANQGSEA. V lost 3 bases and J lost 3; bases outside the gene matches: 8. The CDR3 has 15 amino acids.

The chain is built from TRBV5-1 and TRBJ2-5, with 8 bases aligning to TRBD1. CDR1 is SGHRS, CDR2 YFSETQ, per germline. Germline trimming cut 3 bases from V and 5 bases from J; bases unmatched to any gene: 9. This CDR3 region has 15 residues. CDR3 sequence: CASSSNSGGWETQYF. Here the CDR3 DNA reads TGCGCCAGCAGCTCTAATTCAGGGGGCTGGGAGACCCAGTACTTC.

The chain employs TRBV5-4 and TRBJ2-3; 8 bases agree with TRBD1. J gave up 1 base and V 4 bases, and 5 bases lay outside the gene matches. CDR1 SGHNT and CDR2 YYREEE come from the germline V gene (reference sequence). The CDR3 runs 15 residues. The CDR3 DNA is TGTGCCAGCAGCCAACCGACAGGGGGCACAGATACGCAGTATTTT. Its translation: CASSQPTGGTDTQYF.

CDR3 loop: CASSQISGTQYF. The CDR3 DNA follows: TGTGCCAGCAGCCAAATAAGCGGGACGCAGTATTTT. The chain uses TRBV3-1 (or the pseudogene TRBV3-2) and TRBJ2-3; tentative D call: TRBD2 (6 bases). Per the germline V gene, CDR1 is LGHDT and CDR2 is YNNKEL (reference sequence). CDR3 size: 12 residues. Trimming took 2 bases from V and 9 from J, leaving 9 bases between them.

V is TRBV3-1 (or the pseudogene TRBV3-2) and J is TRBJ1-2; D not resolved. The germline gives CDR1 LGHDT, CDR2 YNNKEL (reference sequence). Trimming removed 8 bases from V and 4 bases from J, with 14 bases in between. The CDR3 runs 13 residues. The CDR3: CASGSESTYGYTF. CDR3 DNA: TGTGCCAGCGGTAGCGAGTCTACCTATGGCTACACCTTC.

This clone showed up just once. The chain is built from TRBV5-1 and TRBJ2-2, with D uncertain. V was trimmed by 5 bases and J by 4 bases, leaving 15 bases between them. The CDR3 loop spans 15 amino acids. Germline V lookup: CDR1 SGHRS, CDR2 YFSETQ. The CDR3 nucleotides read TGCGCCAGCAGTAAGGATCCGACGGGCACCGGGGAGCTGTTTTTT. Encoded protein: CASSKDPTGTGELFF. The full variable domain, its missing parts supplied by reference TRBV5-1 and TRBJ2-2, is KAGVTQTPRYLIKTRGQQVTLSCSPISGHRSVSWYQQTPGQGLQFLFEYFSETQRNKGNFPGRFSGRQFSNSRSEMNVSTLELGDSALYLCASSKDPTGTGELFFGEGSRLTVL.

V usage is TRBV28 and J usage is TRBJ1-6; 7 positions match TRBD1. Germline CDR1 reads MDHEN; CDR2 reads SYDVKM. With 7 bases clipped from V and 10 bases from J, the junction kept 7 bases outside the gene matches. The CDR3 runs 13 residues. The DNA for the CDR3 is TGTGCCAGCATAACAGGGGTGACCTCACCCCTCCACTTT. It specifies CASITGVTSPLHF.

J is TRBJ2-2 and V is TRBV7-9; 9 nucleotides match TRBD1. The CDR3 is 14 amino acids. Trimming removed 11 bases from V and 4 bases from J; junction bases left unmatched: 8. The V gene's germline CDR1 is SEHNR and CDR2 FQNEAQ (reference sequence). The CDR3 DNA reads TGTGCCGCCGTGAGGGACAGGGCCACCGGGGAGCTGTTTTTT. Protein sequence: CAAVRDRATGELFF.

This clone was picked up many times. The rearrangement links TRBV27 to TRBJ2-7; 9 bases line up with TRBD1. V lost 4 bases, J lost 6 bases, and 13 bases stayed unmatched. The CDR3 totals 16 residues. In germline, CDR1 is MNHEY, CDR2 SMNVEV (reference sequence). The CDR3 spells CASSSNLGQGKGEQYV. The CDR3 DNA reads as TGTGCCAGCAGTTCCAACTTGGGACAGGGAAAGGGCGAGCAGTACGTC.

Here the CDR3 DNA reads TGCAGTGCTAGGGGGAGTGGCGGCTACACCTTC. This translates into CSARGSGGYTF. V usage is TRBV20-1 and J usage is TRBJ1-2; unclear D gene. The CDR3 spans 11 residues. V gave up 3 bases and J gave up 8 bases, with 10 bases separating them. CDR1 and CDR2 (germline): DFQATT, SNEGSKA (reference sequence).

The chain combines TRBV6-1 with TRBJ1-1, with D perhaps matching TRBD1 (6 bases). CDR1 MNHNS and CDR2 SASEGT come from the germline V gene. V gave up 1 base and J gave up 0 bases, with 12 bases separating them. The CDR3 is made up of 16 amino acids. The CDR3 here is CASSEGEGGMNTEAFF. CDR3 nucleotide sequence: TGTGCCAGCAGTGAAGGAGAGGGGGGGATGAACACTGAAGCTTTCTTT.

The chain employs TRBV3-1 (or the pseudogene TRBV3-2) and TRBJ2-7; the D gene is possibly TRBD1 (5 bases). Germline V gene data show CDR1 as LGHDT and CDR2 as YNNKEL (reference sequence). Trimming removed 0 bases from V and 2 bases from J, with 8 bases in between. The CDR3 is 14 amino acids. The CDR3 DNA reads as TGTGCCAGCAGCCAAGATCAGGGCCCCTACGAGCAGTACTTC. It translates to CASSQDQGPYEQYF.

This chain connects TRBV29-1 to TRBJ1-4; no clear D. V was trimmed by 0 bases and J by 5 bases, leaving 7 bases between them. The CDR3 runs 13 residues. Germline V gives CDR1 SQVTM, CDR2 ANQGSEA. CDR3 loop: CSVEDPLNEKLFF. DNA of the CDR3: TGCAGCGTTGAAGACCCCTTAAATGAAAAACTGTTTTTT.

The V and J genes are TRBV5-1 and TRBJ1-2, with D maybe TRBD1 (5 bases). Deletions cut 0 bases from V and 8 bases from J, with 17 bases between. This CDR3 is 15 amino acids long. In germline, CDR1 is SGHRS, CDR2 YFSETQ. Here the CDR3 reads CASSLVGALTLGYTF. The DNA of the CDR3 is TGCGCCAGCAGCTTGGTAGGGGCGCTTACTTTGGGCTACACCTTC.

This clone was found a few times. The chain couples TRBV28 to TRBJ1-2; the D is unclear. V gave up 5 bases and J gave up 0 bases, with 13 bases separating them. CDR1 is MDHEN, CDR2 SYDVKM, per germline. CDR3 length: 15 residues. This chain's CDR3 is CASSADGLPNYGYTF. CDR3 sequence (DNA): TGTGCCAGCAGTGCGGACGGACTGCCTAACTATGGCTACACCTTC.

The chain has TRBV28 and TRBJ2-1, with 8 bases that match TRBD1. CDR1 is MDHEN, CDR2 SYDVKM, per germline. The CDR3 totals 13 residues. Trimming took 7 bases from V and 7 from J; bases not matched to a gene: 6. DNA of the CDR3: TGTGCCAGCACCCTAACAGGGGGGAATGAGCAGTTCTTC. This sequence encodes CASTLTGGNEQFF.

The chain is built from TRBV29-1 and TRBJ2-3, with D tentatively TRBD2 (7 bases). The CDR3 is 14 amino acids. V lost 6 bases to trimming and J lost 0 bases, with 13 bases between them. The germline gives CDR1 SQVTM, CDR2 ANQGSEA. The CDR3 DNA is TGCAGCGTCGGTCGGGGGGCGAGCACAGATACGCAGTATTTT. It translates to CSVGRGASTDTQYF.

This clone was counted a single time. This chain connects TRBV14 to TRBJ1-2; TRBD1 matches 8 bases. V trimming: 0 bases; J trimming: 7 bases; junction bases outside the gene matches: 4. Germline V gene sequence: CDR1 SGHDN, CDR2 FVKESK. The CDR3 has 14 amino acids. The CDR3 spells CASSQDRGQSGYTF. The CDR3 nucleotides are TGTGCCAGCAGCCAAGACAGGGGGCAAAGTGGCTACACCTTC.

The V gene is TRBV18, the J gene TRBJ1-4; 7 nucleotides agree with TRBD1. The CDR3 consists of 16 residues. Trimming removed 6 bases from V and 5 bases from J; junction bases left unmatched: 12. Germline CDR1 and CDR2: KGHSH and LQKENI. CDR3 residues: CASSHTQDRRNEKLFF. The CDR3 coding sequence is TGTGCCAGCTCCCATACTCAGGACAGGCGGAATGAAAAACTGTTTTTT.

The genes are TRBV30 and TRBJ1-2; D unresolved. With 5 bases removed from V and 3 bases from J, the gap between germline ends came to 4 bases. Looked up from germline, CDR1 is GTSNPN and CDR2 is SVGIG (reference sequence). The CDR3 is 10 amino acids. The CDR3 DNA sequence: TGTGCCTGGGCCGACTATGGCTACACCTTC. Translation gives CAWADYGYTF.

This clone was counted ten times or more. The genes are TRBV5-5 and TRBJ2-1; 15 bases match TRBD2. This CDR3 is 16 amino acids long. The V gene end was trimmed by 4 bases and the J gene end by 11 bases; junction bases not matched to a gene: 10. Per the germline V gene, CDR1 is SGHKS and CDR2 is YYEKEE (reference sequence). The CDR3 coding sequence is TGTGCCAGCAGCGCACCCGGGACTAGCGGGGGGACTAAGCAGTTCTTC. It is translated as CASSAPGTSGGTKQFF.

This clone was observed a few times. The CDR3 DNA reads TGCGCCAGCAGCAACTTCGGGGGGGTCTCCTACAATGAGCAGTTCTTC. Amino acid sequence: CASSNFGGVSYNEQFF. The V gene is TRBV4-1, the J gene TRBJ2-1; 8 bases map to TRBD2. Germline trimming cut 5 bases from V and 0 bases from J; bases unmatched to any gene: 6. Germline CDR1 MGHRA, CDR2 YSYEKL. CDR3 length equals 16 residues.

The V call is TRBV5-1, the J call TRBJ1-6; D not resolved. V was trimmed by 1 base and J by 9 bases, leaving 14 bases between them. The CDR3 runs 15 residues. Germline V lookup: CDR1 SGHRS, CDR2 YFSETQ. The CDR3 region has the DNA TGCGCCAGCAGCTTGATAAGGCAGGTTTCTTCACCCCTCCACTTT. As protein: CASSLIRQVSSPLHF.

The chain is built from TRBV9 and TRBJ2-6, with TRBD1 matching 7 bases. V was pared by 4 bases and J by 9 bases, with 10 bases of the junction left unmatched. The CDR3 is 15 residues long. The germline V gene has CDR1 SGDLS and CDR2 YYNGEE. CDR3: CASSPPGTAFNVLTF. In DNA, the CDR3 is TGTGCCAGCAGCCCGCCCGGGACAGCATTCAACGTCCTGACTTTC. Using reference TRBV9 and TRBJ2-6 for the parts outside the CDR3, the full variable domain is DSGVTQTPKHLITATGQRVTLRCSPRSGDLSVYWYQQSLDQGLQFLIQYYNGEERAKGNILERFSAQQFPDLHSELNLSSLELGDSALYFCASSPPGTAFNVLTFGAGSRLTVL.

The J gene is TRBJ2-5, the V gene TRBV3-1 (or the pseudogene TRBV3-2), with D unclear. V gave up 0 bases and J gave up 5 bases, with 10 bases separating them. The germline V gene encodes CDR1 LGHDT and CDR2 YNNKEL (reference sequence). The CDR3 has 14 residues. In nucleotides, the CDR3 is TGTGCCAGCAGCCAAGAAGCAAGGCGGGAGACCCAGTACTTC. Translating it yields CASSQEARRETQYF.